This note documents a single T cell receptor (beta chain) sequence. The data belong to a study of cytomegalovirus exposure and HLA in healthy donors. The PCR was carried out with 60 Vbeta primers and 13 Jbeta primers. Libraries were prepared by immunoSEQ multiplex PCR; TCRdb keeps only in-frame clonotypes and omits some of them. The sample has tens of thousands of clones, and its top ten clones hold around 1.9%. J was trimmed by 10 bases and V by 2 bases; bases with no gene match: 9. CDR1 and CDR2 (germline): SSHAT, FNYEAQ (reference sequence). The CDR3 spans 16 residues. This TCR derives from a middle-aged woman in good health and CMV-seropositive. The specimen sequenced was PBMCs. The chain recombines TRBV7-7 with TRBJ2-1; 12 bases match TRBD2. CDR3 nucleotides: TGTGCCAGCAGCTTATCCTCCCATCTAGCGGGGGGGGAGCAGTTCTTC. Protein: CASSLSSHLAGGEQFF.